This T cell receptor (beta chain) was sequenced for a study of blood T cell repertoires in COVID-19. Here immunoSEQ multiplex PCR was the method, and the copy in TCRdb shows in-frame clones only, minus some. The sample lists around 200,000 clones; around 80% were seen once. This CDR3 is built from 16 residues. V was clipped by 4 bases and J by 0 bases; unmatched bases: 4. CDR1 and CDR2 (germline): SGHRS, YFSETQ. The chain has TRBV5-1 and TRBJ1-6; 7 positions agree with TRBD1. This clonotype was obtained from a woman of 80 years or more with active or convalescent COVID-19. Material: peripheral blood. CDR3 sequence reads: CASSDRASSYNSPLHF. CDR3 sequence (DNA): TGCGCCAGCAGCGACAGGGCGAGCTCCTATAATTCACCCCTCCACTTT.